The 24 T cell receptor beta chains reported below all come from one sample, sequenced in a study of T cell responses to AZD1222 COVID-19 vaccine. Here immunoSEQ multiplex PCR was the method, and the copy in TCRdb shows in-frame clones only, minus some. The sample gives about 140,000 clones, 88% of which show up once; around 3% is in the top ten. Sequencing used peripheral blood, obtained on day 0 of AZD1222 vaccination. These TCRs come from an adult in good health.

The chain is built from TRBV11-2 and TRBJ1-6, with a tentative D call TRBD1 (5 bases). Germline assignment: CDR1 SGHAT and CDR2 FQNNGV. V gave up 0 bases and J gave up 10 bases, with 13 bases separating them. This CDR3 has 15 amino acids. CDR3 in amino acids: CASSLDSRDRSPLHF. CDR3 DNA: TGTGCCAGCAGCTTAGATAGCAGGGATCGATCACCCCTCCACTTT.

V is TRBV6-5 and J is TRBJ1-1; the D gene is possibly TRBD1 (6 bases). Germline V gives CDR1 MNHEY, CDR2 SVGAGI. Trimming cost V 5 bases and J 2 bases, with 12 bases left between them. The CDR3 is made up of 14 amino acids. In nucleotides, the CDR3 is TGTGCCAGCAGTCCCGGACAGCCAAACACTGAAGCTTTCTTT. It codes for CASSPGQPNTEAFF.

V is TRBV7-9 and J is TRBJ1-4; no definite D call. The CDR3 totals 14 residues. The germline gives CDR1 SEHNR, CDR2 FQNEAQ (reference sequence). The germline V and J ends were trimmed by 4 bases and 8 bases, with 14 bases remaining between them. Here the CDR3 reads CASSSTALGEKLFF. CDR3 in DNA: TGTGCCAGCAGCTCGACCGCCCTCGGGGAAAAACTGTTTTTT.

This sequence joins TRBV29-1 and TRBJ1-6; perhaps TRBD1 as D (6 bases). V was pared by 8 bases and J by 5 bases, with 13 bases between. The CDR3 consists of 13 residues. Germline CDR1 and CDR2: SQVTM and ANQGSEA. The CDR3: CSPEGGDNSPLHF. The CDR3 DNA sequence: TGCAGCCCCGAAGGGGGAGATAATTCACCCCTCCACTTT. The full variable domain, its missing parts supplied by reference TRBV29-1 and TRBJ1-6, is SAVISQKPSRDICQRGTSLTIQCQVDSQVTMMFWYRQQPGQSLTLIATANQGSEATYESGFVIDKFPISRPNLTFSTLTVSNMSPEDSSIYLCSPEGGDNSPLHFGNGTRLTVT.

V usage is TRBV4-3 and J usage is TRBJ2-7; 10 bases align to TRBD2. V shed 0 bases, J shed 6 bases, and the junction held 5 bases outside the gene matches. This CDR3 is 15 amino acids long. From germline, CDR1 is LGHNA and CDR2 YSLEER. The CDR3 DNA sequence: TGCGCCAGCAGCCAAGATTCTAGCGGGAGACTCGAGCAGTACTTC. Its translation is CASSQDSSGRLEQYF.

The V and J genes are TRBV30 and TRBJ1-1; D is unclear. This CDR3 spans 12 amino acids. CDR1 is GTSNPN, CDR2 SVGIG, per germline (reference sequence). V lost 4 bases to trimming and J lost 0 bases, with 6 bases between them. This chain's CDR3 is CAWNSMNTEAFF. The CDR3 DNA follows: TGTGCCTGGAATAGTATGAACACTGAAGCTTTCTTT. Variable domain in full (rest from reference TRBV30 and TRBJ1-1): SQTIHQWPATLVQPVGSPLSLECTVEGTSNPNLYWYRQAAGRGLQLLFYSVGIGQISSEVPQNLSASRPQDRQFILSSKKLLLSDSGFYLCAWNSMNTEAFFGQGTRLTVV.

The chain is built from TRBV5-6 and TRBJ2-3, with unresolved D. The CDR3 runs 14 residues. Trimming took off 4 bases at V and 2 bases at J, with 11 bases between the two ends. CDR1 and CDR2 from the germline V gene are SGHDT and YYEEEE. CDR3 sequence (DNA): TGTGCCAGCAGCGCTTTGGAGAACACAGATACGCAGTATTTT. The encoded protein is CASSALENTDTQYF.

CDR3 protein: CASSVEWQGLGEAFF. The CDR3 bases are TGTGCCAGCAGCGTGGAATGGCAGGGGCTGGGTGAAGCTTTCTTT. The chain recombines TRBV25-1 with TRBJ1-1, with D possibly matching TRBD1 (6 bases). With 6 bases removed from V and 7 bases from J, the gap between germline ends came to 21 bases. Germline V lookup: CDR1 MGHDK, CDR2 SYGVNS. The CDR3 length is 15 residues.

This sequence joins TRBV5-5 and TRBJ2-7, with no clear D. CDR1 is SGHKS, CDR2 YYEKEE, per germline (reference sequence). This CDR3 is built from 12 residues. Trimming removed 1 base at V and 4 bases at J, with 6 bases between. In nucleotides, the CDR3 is TGTGCCAGCAGCTTGCCTTTGTACGAGCAGTACTTC. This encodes CASSLPLYEQYF. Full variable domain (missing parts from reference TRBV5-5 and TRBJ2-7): DAGVTQSPTHLIKTRGQQVTLRCSPISGHKSVSWYQQVLGQGPQFIFQYYEKEERGRGNFPDRFSARQFPNYSSELNVNALLLGDSALYLCASSLPLYEQYFGPGTRLTVT.

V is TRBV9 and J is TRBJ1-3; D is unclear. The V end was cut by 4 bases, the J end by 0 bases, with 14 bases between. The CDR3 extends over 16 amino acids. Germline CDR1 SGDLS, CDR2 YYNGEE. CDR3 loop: CASSSRTAASGNTIYF. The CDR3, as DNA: TGTGCCAGCAGCTCCCGGACGGCGGCCTCTGGAAACACCATATATTTT.

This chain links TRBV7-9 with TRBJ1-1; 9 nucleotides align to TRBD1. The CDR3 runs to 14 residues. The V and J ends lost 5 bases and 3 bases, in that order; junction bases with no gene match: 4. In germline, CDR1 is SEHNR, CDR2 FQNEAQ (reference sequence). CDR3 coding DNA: TGTGCCAGCAGCATACAGGGGGCGGACACTGAAGCTTTCTTT. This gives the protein CASSIQGADTEAFF.

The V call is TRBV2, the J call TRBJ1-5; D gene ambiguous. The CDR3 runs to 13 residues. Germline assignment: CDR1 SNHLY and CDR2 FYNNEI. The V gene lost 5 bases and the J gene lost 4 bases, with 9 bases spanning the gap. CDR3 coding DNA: TGTGCCAGCAGTAAGGACTTTAATCAGCCCCAGCATTTT. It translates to CASSKDFNQPQHF.

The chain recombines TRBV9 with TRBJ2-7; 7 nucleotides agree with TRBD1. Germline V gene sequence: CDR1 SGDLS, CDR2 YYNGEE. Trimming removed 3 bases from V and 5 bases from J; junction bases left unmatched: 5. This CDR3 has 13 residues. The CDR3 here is CASSGDRANEQYF. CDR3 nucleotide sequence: TGTGCCAGCAGCGGTGACAGGGCGAACGAGCAGTACTTC.

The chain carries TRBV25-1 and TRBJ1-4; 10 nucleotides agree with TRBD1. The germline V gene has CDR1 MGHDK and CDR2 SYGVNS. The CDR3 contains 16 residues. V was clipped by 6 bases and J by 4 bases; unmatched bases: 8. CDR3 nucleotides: TGTGCCAGCAGCCCCAGACAGGGGGCATTTAATGAAAAACTGTTTTTT. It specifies CASSPRQGAFNEKLFF. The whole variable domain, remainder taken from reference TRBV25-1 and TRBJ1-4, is EADIYQTPRYLVIGTGKKITLECSQTMGHDKMYWYQQDPGMELHLIHYSYGVNSTEKGDLSSESTVSRIRTEHFPLTLESARPSHTSQYLCASSPRQGAFNEKLFFGSGTQLSVL.

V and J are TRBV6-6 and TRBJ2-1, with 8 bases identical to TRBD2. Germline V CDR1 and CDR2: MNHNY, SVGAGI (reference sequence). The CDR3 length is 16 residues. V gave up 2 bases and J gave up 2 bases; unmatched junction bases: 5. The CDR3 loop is CASSYPGTSPYNEQFF. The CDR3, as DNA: TGTGCCAGCAGTTACCCCGGGACTAGTCCCTACAATGAGCAGTTCTTC.

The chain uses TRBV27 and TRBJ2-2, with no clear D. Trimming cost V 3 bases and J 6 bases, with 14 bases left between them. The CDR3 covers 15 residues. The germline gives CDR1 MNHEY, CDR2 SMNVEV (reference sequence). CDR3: CASSFNGNIAGELFF. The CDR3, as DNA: TGTGCCAGCAGTTTTAATGGGAATATCGCCGGGGAGCTGTTTTTT.

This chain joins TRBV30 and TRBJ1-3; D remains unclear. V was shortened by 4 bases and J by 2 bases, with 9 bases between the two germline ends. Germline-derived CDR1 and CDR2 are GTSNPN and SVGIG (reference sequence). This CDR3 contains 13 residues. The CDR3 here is CAWNPLAGNTIYF. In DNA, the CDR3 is TGTGCCTGGAACCCTTTAGCTGGAAACACCATATATTTT.

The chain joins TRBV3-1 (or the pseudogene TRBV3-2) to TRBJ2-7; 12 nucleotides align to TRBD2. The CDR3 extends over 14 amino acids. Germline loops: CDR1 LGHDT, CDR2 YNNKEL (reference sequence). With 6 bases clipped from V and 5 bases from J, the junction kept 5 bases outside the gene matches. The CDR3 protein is CASSLAGGPNEQYF. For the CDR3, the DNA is TGTGCCAGCAGTCTAGCGGGAGGGCCCAACGAGCAGTACTTC.

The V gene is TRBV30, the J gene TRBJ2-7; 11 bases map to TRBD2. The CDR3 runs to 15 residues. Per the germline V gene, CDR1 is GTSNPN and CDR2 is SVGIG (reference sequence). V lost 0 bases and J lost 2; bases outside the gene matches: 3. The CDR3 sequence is CAWSVRLAGTYEQYF. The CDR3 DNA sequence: TGTGCCTGGAGTGTGAGACTAGCGGGGACCTACGAGCAGTACTTC.

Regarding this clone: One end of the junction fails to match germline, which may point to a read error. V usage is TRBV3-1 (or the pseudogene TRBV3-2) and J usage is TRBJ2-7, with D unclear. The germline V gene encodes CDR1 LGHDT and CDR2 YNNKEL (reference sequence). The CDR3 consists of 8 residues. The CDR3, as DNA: TGTGCCAGCAGCCACCCGGACTTC. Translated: CASSHPDF.

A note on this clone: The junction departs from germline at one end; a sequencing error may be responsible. CDR3 nucleotide sequence: TGTGCCAGTAGTACTCAAGGGGCGACGACTCTACCAGTCTTC. Its protein product is CASSTQGATTLPVF. The chain recombines TRBV19 with TRBJ2-7, with a tentative D call TRBD1 (5 bases). The CDR3 is 14 residues long. The germline V gene has CDR1 LNHDA and CDR2 SQIVND (reference sequence).

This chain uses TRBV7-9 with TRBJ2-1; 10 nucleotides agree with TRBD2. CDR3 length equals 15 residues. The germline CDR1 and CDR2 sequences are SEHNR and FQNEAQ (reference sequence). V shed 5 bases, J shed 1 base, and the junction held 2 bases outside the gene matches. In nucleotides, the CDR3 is TGTGCCAGCAGCGTTAGCGGGAGGTCCTACAATGAGCAGTTCTTC. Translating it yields CASSVSGRSYNEQFF.

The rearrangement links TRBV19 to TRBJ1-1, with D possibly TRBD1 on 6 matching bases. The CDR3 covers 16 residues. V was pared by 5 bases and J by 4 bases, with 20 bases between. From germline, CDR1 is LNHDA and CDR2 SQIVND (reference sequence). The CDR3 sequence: CASSGPAGAVGTEAFF. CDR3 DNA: TGTGCCAGTAGTGGTCCGGCGGGGGCGGTCGGCACTGAAGCTTTCTTT.

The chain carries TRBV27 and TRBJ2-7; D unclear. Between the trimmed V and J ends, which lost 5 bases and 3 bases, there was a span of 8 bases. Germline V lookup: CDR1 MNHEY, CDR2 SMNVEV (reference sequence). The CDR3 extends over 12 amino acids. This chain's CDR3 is CASSPQGYEQYF. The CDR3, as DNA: TGTGCCAGCAGTCCCCAAGGCTACGAGCAGTACTTC.